The rows below give T cell receptor beta chains drawn from one sample of a study of spatial heterogeneity in lung cancer. From the 5' RACE reads, TCRdb called clonotypes with MiXCR, one entry per CDR3 protein. The table records about 120,000 distinct CDR3 sequences, 12% of them present only once. This specimen was PBMCs, taken at follow-up. Every receptor here comes from a male donor with early-stage non-small cell lung cancer. CDR3s include the opening cysteine and the closing phenylalanine or tryptophan. The order of the fields is J gene, V gene, clone size, D gene, CDR3 DNA, CDR3 protein. D genes are given only for firm matches. Only part of the rows carry a size: once, few, many, or a class if the clone is expanded.

TRBJ2-7 | TRBV11-2 | - | TRBD2 | TGTGCCAGCAGCCTACTAGCGGGGCCCGGCCACGAGCAGTACTTC | CASSLLAGPGHEQYF
TRBJ1-5 | TRBV19 | few | TRBD1 | TGTGCCACGGGACAGATCCGGGGGGCCCAGCATTTT | CATGQIRGAQHF
TRBJ2-2 | TRBV5-1 | few | - | TGCGCCAGCAATCTCGAGGGAAATCAAGCCGGGGAGCTGTTTTTT | CASNLEGNQAGELFF
TRBJ1-2 | TRBV29-1 | few | TRBD1 | TGCAGCGCCGAACAGGGGAATGGCTACACCTTC | CSAEQGNGYTF
TRBJ1-2 | TRBV30 | few | - | TGTGCCTGGAGTGTACAACTTGGTGGCTACACCTTC | CAWSVQLGGYTF
TRBJ2-7 | TRBV7-8 | - | - | TGTGCCAGCAGCTTACGTGAAGGACCTCCCTACGAGCAGTACTTC | CASSLREGPPYEQYF
TRBJ1-1 | TRBV6-2/TRBV6-3 | many | - | TGTGCCAGCAGGGCGGACAGAACGAGCACTGAAGCTTTCTTT | CASRADRTSTEAFF
TRBJ1-6 | TRBV5-1 | - | - | TGCGCCAGCAGCTTGGGACAGGCGGCATCCTATAATTCACCCCTCCACTTT | CASSLGQAASYNSPLHF
TRBJ1-4 | TRBV29-1 | - | TRBD1 | TGCAGCGTCTCCGGGACAGGGGGTGAAAAACTGTTTTTT | CSVSGTGGEKLFF
TRBJ2-7 | TRBV2 | - | TRBD1 | TGTGCCAGCAGTCCGGACAGGGGCTACGAGCAGTACTTC | CASSPDRGYEQYF
TRBJ2-1 | TRBV5-8 | once | - | TGTGCCAGCAGCCTCCGGGACTTCTACAATGAGCAGTTCTTC | CASSLRDFYNEQFF